The T cell receptor beta chain under discussion was sequenced for a study of blood T cell repertoires in COVID-19. Study-wide context: COVID-19 samples, acute and convalescent, were from the United States, Italy and Spain. The analysed material was cDNA or gDNA that came from T cells, B-cell-depleted T cells, or PBMCs.

The CDR3 runs to 15 residues. Germline CDR1 and CDR2: MNHNS and SASEGT. The germline V and J ends were trimmed by 3 bases and 4 bases, with 15 bases remaining between them. As handled by the study authors: Amplification of reference gene primers provided the estimated nucleated cell counts. The table came from immunoSEQ multiplex PCR; TCRdb's copy has only in-frame clones and leaves some out. V and J calls and clone size are copied from that table; D and trimming were computed from the DNA. The sample has about 89,000 clones; roughly 70% are singletons. The chain has TRBV6-1 and TRBJ1-1, with D perhaps TRBD1 (6 bases). The sequence was obtained from a woman over 75 with acute or convalescent COVID-19. The sample taken for sequencing was peripheral blood. The CDR3 protein is CASSDPGRGPTEAFF. The CDR3 DNA reads as TGTGCCAGCAGTGATCCCGGCAGGGGTCCCACTGAAGCTTTCTTT.